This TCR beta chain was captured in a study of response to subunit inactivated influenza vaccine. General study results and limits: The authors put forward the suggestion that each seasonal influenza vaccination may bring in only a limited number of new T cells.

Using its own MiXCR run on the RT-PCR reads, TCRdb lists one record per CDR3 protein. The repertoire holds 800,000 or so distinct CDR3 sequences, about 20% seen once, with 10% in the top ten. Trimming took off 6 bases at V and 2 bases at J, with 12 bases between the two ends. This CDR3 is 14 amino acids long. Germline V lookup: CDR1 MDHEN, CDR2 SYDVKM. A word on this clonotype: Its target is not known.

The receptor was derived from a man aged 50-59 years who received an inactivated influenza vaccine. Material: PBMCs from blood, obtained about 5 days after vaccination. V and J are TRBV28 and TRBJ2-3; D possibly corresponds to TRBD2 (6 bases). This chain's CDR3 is CASSDSGFTDTQYF. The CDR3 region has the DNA TGTGCCAGCAGCGATAGCGGATTCACAGATACGCAGTATTTT.